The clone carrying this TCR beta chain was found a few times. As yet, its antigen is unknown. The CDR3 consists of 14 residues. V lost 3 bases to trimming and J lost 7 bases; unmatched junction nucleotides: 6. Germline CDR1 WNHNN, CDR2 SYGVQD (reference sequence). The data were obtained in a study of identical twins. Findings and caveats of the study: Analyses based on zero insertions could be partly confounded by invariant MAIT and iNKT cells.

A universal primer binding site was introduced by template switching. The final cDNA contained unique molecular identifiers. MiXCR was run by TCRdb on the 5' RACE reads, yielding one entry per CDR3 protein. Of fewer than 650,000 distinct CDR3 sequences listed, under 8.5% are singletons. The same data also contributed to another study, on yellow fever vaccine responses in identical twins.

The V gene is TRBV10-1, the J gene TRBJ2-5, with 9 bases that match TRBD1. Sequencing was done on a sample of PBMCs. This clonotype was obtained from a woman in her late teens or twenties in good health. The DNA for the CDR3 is TGCGCCAGCAGTGATACCGACAGGGGGAGGACCCAGTACTTC. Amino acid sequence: CASSDTDRGRTQYF.